A selection of T cell receptor beta chains follows, all from one sample in a study of blood T cell repertoires in COVID-19. Sequencing used immunoSEQ multiplex PCR; TCRdb keeps in-frame clones, though not all of them. Among roughly 120,000 clones listed, around 80% were seen once. Sequenced material: peripheral blood. Receptor source: a man in his sixties or seventies with acute or convalescent COVID-19. Both conserved end residues are part of each CDR3. A D gene is named only where the DNA matches it firmly. Some rows have no size entry. The others give once, few or many, or a class for an expanded clone.

size	D	V	J	DNA	CDR3
.	.	TRBV27	TRBJ2-1	TGTGCCAGCAGTTTCTCGGGATTGGAGCAGTTCTTC	CASSFSGLEQFF
.	TRBD2	TRBV4-1	TRBJ2-1	TGCGCCAGCAGCCAAGATGGTAGCGGGGGGCCCTCCCTATACAATGAGCAGTTCTTC	CASSQDGSGGPSLYNEQFF
.	TRBD1	TRBV18	TRBJ1-1	TGTGCCAGCTCGGCCGGGACAGAGAACACTGAAGCTTTCTTT	CASSAGTENTEAFF
.	.	TRBV28	TRBJ1-6	TGTGCCACCGGCGGGGAGAATAATTCACCCCTCCACTTT	CATGGENNSPLHF
.	TRBD1	TRBV6-5	TRBJ1-1	TGTGCCAGCAATGGACAGGGGCGCCACACTGAAGCTTTCTTT	CASNGQGRHTEAFF
.	.	TRBV20-1	TRBJ1-5	TGCAGTGCTAGTAGGAGGGTCGGGGGCAATCAGCCCCAGCATTTT	CSASRRVGGNQPQHF
.	.	TRBV7-9	TRBJ1-2	TGTGCCAGCAGCTTGGGGAGGCGGGACTACACCTTC	CASSLGRRDYTF
.	TRBD1	TRBV5-5	TRBJ1-6	TGTGCCAGCAGCCCCACAGGGGGCAATTCACCCCTCCACTTT	CASSPTGGNSPLHF
.	.	TRBV3-1/TRBV3-2	TRBJ1-3	TGTGCCAGCAGCTATTACAGGGTAGGCGGAAACACCATATATTTT	CASSYYRVGGNTIYF
.	.	TRBV15	TRBJ1-6	TGTGCCACCAGCTGGGAGGGTTTGAATTCACCCCTCCACTTT	CATSWEGLNSPLHF
.	.	TRBV4-2	TRBJ2-7	TGTGCCAGCAGCAAAGACCCTGACAGCTCCTACGAGCAGTACTTC	CASSKDPDSSYEQYF
.	.	TRBV3-1/TRBV3-2	TRBJ1-3	TGTGCCAGCAGCCAAGCGGGCGGGAGAGACACCATATATTTT	CASSQAGGRDTIYF
.	.	TRBV4-2	TRBJ2-4	TGTGCCAGCAGCCAGGAGGGTGGGGCCAAAAACATTCAGTACTTC	CASSQEGGAKNIQYF
.	TRBD1	TRBV2	TRBJ2-1	TGTGCCAGCAGTGGACAGGGAGTTGAGCAGTTCTTC	CASSGQGVEQFF
.	.	TRBV7-2	TRBJ1-6	TGTGCCAGCAGCTCGAGACCGAGGAGCTCCTATAATTCACCCCTCCACTTT	CASSSRPRSSYNSPLHF
once	.	TRBV19	TRBJ2-7	TGTGCCAGTAGCCAACAGGGCGGGGAGCAGTACTTC	CASSQQGGEQYF
once	TRBD2	TRBV3-1/TRBV3-2	TRBJ2-7	TGTGCCAGCAGCCAAGATATACTAGCGGGGGGTTACGGGCAGTACTTC	CASSQDILAGGYGQYF
.	.	TRBV29-1	TRBJ2-5	TGCAGCGCAGGACACGGGTACCAAGAGACCCAGTACTTC	CSAGHGYQETQYF
.	.	TRBV19	TRBJ2-7	TGTGCCAGTAGTTTCGGGGTTCGGGCTGAGCAGTACTTC	CASSFGVRAEQYF
.	TRBD1	TRBV3-1/TRBV3-2	TRBJ2-7	TGTGCCAGCAGCCATGCCGGGACAGGGGGTGAGCAGTACTTC	CASSHAGTGGEQYF
few	TRBD1	TRBV6-5	TRBJ1-1	TGTGCCAGCATTAACAGGGGATCGGCTAACACTGAAGCTTTCTTT	CASINRGSANTEAFF
.	TRBD1	TRBV25-1	TRBJ1-2	TGTGCCAGCAGACAGGGGGCCTATGGCTACACCTTC	CASRQGAYGYTF
.	.	TRBV5-1	TRBJ2-7	TGCGCCAGCAGCTTCGTATCAGGGTCCGAGCAGTACTTC	CASSFVSGSEQYF
.	.	TRBV29-1	TRBJ2-4	TGCAGCGTTGAAGGGGGACAAACCAACGTTCAGTACTTC	CSVEGGQTNVQYF
.	TRBD2	TRBV5-4	TRBJ2-3	TGTGCCAGCAGCTTCGCGGGACTAGCGGGTTCAGATACGCAGTATTTT	CASSFAGLAGSDTQYF
.	TRBD1	TRBV6-5	TRBJ2-2	TGTGCCAGCATTGGACAGGGGGTCGGCGGGGAGCTGTTTTTT	CASIGQGVGGELFF
.	TRBD2	TRBV4-1	TRBJ2-3	TGCGCCAGCAGCCAAGATATGGGGAGGGCGCAGTATTTT	CASSQDMGRAQYF
once	.	TRBV19	TRBJ2-2	TGTGCCAGTACTTCTCACTTTCACAGGGCGAACACCGGGGAGCTGTTTTTT	CASTSHFHRANTGELFF
.	.	TRBV10-3	TRBJ1-2	TGTGCCATCGGAACGAGCGGGGAGGGAAATGGTGGCTACACCTTC	CAIGTSGEGNGGYTF